The 6 T cell receptor beta chains in this list originate from one sample, sequenced in a study of post-analysis software for immune sequencing data. Study observations and caveats: Patients showed TRBV5-6, TRBV5-1 and TRBV20-1 among roughly five TRBV segments more frequent than in controls.

No antigen is known for these receptors. Every TCR beta cDNA library bore unique molecular identifiers. In TCRdb, the PCR reads were re-called with MiXCR into one record per CDR3 protein. In the table there are over 150,000 distinct CDR3 sequences, approximately 31% of which are singletons. Sequenced material: blood. These receptor sequences come from a girl between 5 and 17 years old with multiple sclerosis.

The CDR3 nucleotides are TGTGCCAGCAGCGTAGAGCAATGGGCCTCCTACGAGCAGTACTTC. Amino acid sequence: CASSVEQWASYEQYF. The genes are TRBV9 and TRBJ2-7; D unclear. CDR1 is SGDLS and CDR2 is YYNGEE in the germline V gene. This CDR3 is built from 15 residues. The V end was cut by 0 bases, the J end by 0 bases, with 10 bases between. Variable domain in full (rest from reference TRBV9 and TRBJ2-7): DSGVTQTPKHLITATGQRVTLRCSPRSGDLSVYWYQQSLDQGLQFLIQYYNGEERAKGNILERFSAQQFPDLHSELNLSSLELGDSALYFCASSVEQWASYEQYFGPGTRLTVT.

This clonotype was picked up many times. The chain combines TRBV9 with TRBJ2-7; 7 bases line up with TRBD2. CDR1 SGDLS and CDR2 YYNGEE come from the germline V gene. The V gene end was trimmed by 4 bases and the J gene end by 6 bases; junction bases not matched to a gene: 13. This CDR3 region has 15 residues. CDR3 coding DNA: TGTGCCAGCAGCCCAGACGGCGGGAGCTCAAGCGAGCAGTACTTC. It encodes CASSPDGGSSSEQYF.

The chain links TRBV3-1 to TRBJ1-2, with TRBD1 identical over 8 bases. The V segment lost 3 bases and the J segment 4 bases; nucleotides outside the gene matches: 4. The CDR3 consists of 14 residues. CDR1 LGHDT and CDR2 YNNKEL come from the germline V gene (reference sequence). In DNA, the CDR3 is TGTGCCAGCAGCCAGAGGGACAGGAGCTATGGCTACACCTTC. This encodes CASSQRDRSYGYTF.

This clonotype was seen more than once but under ten times. The chain carries TRBV20-1 and TRBJ1-5; 7 positions match TRBD1. The trim removed 6 bases at V and 4 bases at J, leaving 9 bases unmatched. This CDR3 is 14 amino acids long. Germline V gene lookup returns CDR1 DFQATT and CDR2 SNEGSKA (reference sequence). CDR3 coding DNA: TGCAGTGCGGAGAAGACAGGGAAAAATCAGCCCCAGCATTTT. Protein product: CSAEKTGKNQPQHF.

The chain is built from TRBV7-7 and TRBJ2-7, with TRBD2 matching 10 bases. The CDR3 extends over 14 amino acids. The germline CDR1 and CDR2 sequences are SSHAT and FNYEAQ (reference sequence). After removal of 7 bases from V and 6 bases from J, the junction contained 9 bases not matched to a gene. CDR3 sequence (DNA): TGTGCCAGCAACGGAGCGGGAGGGACCCTCGAGCAGTACTTC. It codes for CASNGAGGTLEQYF.

V and J are TRBV11-1 and TRBJ2-1; D possibly corresponds to TRBD1 (5 bases). The germline V and J ends were trimmed by 4 bases and 3 bases, with 16 bases remaining between them. The CDR3 runs to 16 residues. CDR1 SGHAT and CDR2 FQDESV come from the germline V gene (reference sequence). The CDR3 DNA reads as TGTGCCAGCAGCTCGGCAGACAGACTGGACTACAATGAGCAGTTCTTC. Translating gives CASSSADRLDYNEQFF.